This record covers a single TCR beta chain. This sample was included in a study of blood T cell repertoires in COVID-19. As for the study in general: PBMCs, B-cell-depleted T cells, or T cells were the source of the cDNA or gDNA that made up the material.

This table comes from immunoSEQ multiplex PCR, and its TCRdb copy is limited to in-frame clones, with some not included. The sample lists 60,000 to 75,000 clones; 80% to 85% were seen once. Germline assignment: CDR1 LGHNA and CDR2 YNFKEQ. The CDR3 extends over 15 amino acids. After removal of 0 bases from V and 6 bases from J, the junction contained 5 bases not matched to a gene. This clonotype was sampled from a human donor in a cohort sampled during active COVID-19. Input material: peripheral blood. The gene calls are TRBV4-2 and TRBJ2-4; TRBD1 matches 7 bases. CDR3 in DNA: TGTGCCAGCAGCCAAGATCCCAGGACAGGAAACATTCAGTACTTC. Translating gives CASSQDPRTGNIQYF.